This T cell receptor beta chain is from a study of neurological immune-mediated disorders (dated by TCRdb to between 2018 and 2021). About the study as a whole: The study compared peripheral blood TCR-beta repertoires of HTLV-I-associated myelopathy (HAM/TSP) patients, multiple sclerosis patients and healthy controls using UMI-based sequencing. Alongside PBMC samples, the set of some 98 TCR-beta libraries contained longitudinal samples, technical triplicates, and paired CD4+ and CD8+ T-cell subsets that had been sorted. The cohort was made up of about 66 subjects, consisting of 15 or so HAM/TSP patients, around 35 multiple sclerosis patients and around 20 healthy controls. The paper's findings and limits, for the study overall: Expanded clones from different subjects shared no identical CDR3 amino acid sequences, which suggests that TCR-beta repertoires were private in all groups. TCR clonal expansion was highest in HAM/TSP patients and lowest in MS patients, with MS patients falling below even healthy controls.

Notes on this clonotype: What this receptor recognizes is not known. The CDR3 end shows no conserved phenylalanine or tryptophan, and so a read error is likely.

Libraries from unsorted PBMCs were made from 2 million PBMCs kept in RNAlater at -80 degrees C until RNA extraction. PBMCs were separated from peripheral blood using Ficoll-Hypaque density gradient centrifugation and then cryopreserved in liquid nitrogen. Including both end residues, the CDR3 is 16 amino acids long. Only the CDR3 region is kept as DNA, spanning 48 bases read in frame from base 1. The V end gives up 0 bases and the J end 6 bases, leaving 6 bases in the junction not matched to a gene. In the germline V gene (reference sequence), CDR1 corresponds to WNHNN and CDR2 to SYGVQD. cDNA synthesis used template-switch 5'RACE with a primer carrying a 10-nucleotide random unique molecular identifier tagging each TCR transcript. Each sequencing run produced over 190 million TCR-beta sequences covering 15-18 subjects. Total RNA was extracted with the RNeasy kit. TCR-beta VDJ regions were amplified with primers for the TCR constant region and the 5'RACE anchor, using the KAPA Real-time Library Amplification kit. Sample indexes and Illumina adaptors were added in a first PCR, after which library yield was increased in a second PCR. After purification with Ampure beads, the TCR product of roughly 650 bp was size-selected on a 2% E-gel SizeSelection system. Before pooling, libraries had their quality checked on a Bioanalyzer, their concentration measured with Qubit, and their quantity determined with the Kapa Library Quantification kit. An Illumina HiSeq 2500 sequenced the libraries paired-end 2 x 150 bp. To increase sequence diversity, roughly 24-32% phiX was spiked into each library pool. As for how the authors treated the data: The UMI-based MiGEC pipeline processed quality-filtered reads and removed over 85% of raw TCR sequences during error correction. VDJ genes were aligned to IMGT germline references, and clonotypes were defined by unique CDR3 amino acid sequence plus V-J genes. Clonal expansion, Shannon diversity, and CDR3 relatedness (CalcPairwiseDistances, ClusterSamples) were evaluated with VDJtools, and phylogenetic trees were built with CLCbio workbench. Expanded clones were defined as having at least 8 unique UMIs, based on coefficient-of-variation modelling across technical triplicates. TCRdb itself trimmed the public reads at Q25 with fastp, ran MiXCR and retained productive beta chains. Records with the same CDR3 protein are collapsed into one entry carrying the most frequent genes and DNA. TCRdb's processing, not the study's, gives the V and J calls here. This sample lists about 57,000 distinct CDR3 sequences; roughly 13% were detected once. The top ten clonotypes cover over 8.5% of the sample.

Sequenced sample: PBMCs. In this chain, TRBV10-1 is recombined with TRBJ2-1, and TRBD2 aligns with 9 junction nucleotides. The clonotype comes from a woman aged 60-75 years with HTLV-1-associated myelopathy (HAM/TSP). Read as DNA, the sequence is TGCGCCAGCAGTGAGTCGGGCGGGAGGGCCCCCAATGAGCAGTTCTTA. This gives the protein CASSESGGRAPNEQFL.